This is a list of T cell receptor beta chains from one sample in a study of OX40 agonist ivuxolimab in advanced cancers. The method was immunoSEQ multiplex PCR; TCRdb's version includes in-frame clones alone and lacks a portion of them. Here the sample spans about 65,000 clones, roughly 87% being singletons. Sequences were derived from CD4+ or CD8+ T cells sorted from blood, sampled in a trial of the OX40 agonist ivuxolimab. These receptor sequences come from an adult with an advanced solid tumor such as melanoma, head and neck, liver or kidney cancer. Each CDR3 is given with its conserved first and last residue. Each record gives: CDR3 DNA, CDR3 protein, J gene, D gene, clone size, V gene. D genes are given only for firm matches. The size entry is marked missing in some rows and otherwise reads once, few, many or a size class.

DNA: TGTGCCAGCAGTCGGGCGTCTAGCACAGATACGCAGTATTTT
CDR3: CASSRASSTDTQYF
J: TRBJ2-3
D: NA
size: NA
V: TRBV5-5

DNA: TGTGCCAGCAGTAGAGACCGGGGGACAGTAGGAAACACCATATATTTT
CDR3: CASSRDRGTVGNTIYF
J: TRBJ1-3
D: TRBD1
size: NA
V: TRBV2

DNA: TGTGCCAGCAGCGCCGGGACAGCCCTTAGCACAGATACGCAGTATTTT
CDR3: CASSAGTALSTDTQYF
J: TRBJ2-3
D: TRBD1
size: NA
V: TRBV9

DNA: TGCGCCAGCAGCTCAACAGGGACCCGAGGCAATGAGCAGTTCTTC
CDR3: CASSSTGTRGNEQFF
J: TRBJ2-1
D: NA
size: NA
V: TRBV5-1

DNA: TGTGCCAGCAGAGGACAGGGGGGCGCGAACACTGAAGCTTTCTTT
CDR3: CASRGQGGANTEAFF
J: TRBJ1-1
D: TRBD1
size: NA
V: TRBV6-1

DNA: TGTGCCAGCAGGCGGGACGAGAGCTCTGGAAACACCATATATTTT
CDR3: CASRRDESSGNTIYF
J: TRBJ1-3
D: NA
size: once
V: TRBV2

DNA: TGTGCCAGCAGCTTAGAAGGGGCAGGGGGCTATTATGGCTACACCTTC
CDR3: CASSLEGAGGYYGYTF
J: TRBJ1-2
D: TRBD1
size: NA
V: TRBV11-2

DNA: TGCAGTGAGAGGGAACTCCGCACAGATACGCAGTATTTT
CDR3: CSERELRTDTQYF
J: TRBJ2-3
D: NA
size: few
V: TRBV29-1

DNA: TGTGCCAGCTCACCACCGCCTAGCAGAGGTTTAATTCCCCTCCACTTT
CDR3: CASSPPPSRGLIPLHF
J: TRBJ1-6
D: NA
size: NA
V: TRBV18

DNA: TGCAGCGTTGGAGGACCCGAAAAACTGTTTTTT
CDR3: CSVGGPEKLFF
J: TRBJ1-4
D: NA
size: NA
V: TRBV29-1

DNA: TGCGCCAGCAGCCGGGACGGCGGGAATCAGCCCCAGCATTTT
CDR3: CASSRDGGNQPQHF
J: TRBJ1-5
D: NA
size: NA
V: TRBV5-1

DNA: TGTGCCAGCAGGCAGGACTCCTACGAGCAGTACTTC
CDR3: CASRQDSYEQYF
J: TRBJ2-7
D: NA
size: NA
V: TRBV6-5

DNA: TGTGCCAGCAGCTTCCGACAGGGTAACACTGAAGCTTTCTTT
CDR3: CASSFRQGNTEAFF
J: TRBJ1-1
D: TRBD1
size: NA
V: TRBV7-2

DNA: TGCAGCGTTGATACCGCCTCCTTTCGCGAGACCCAGTACTTC
CDR3: CSVDTASFRETQYF
J: TRBJ2-5
D: NA
size: once
V: TRBV29-1

DNA: TGCGCCAGCAGCCCCCAAGCGGGGGTGACCGGGGAGCTGTTTTTT
CDR3: CASSPQAGVTGELFF
J: TRBJ2-2
D: TRBD2
size: NA
V: TRBV4-1

DNA: TGTGCCAGCAGCTCCGGGATGAAAGATACGCAGTATTTT
CDR3: CASSSGMKDTQYF
J: TRBJ2-3
D: NA
size: NA
V: TRBV7-2

DNA: TGCGCCAGCAGCCCCTGGACTAGCGGGGGGCTTCAAGAGACCCAGTACTTC
CDR3: CASSPWTSGGLQETQYF
J: TRBJ2-5
D: TRBD2
size: NA
V: TRBV5-1

DNA: TGTGCCAGCAGTGACAGGGCAAATCAGCCCCAGCATTTT
CDR3: CASSDRANQPQHF
J: TRBJ1-5
D: TRBD1
size: NA
V: TRBV28

DNA: TGTGCTAGTGGTTTGGGGGAAAACTACGAGCAGTACTTC
CDR3: CASGLGENYEQYF
J: TRBJ2-7
D: NA
size: NA
V: TRBV12-5

DNA: TGTGCCAGTAGTATGGCTCAGAGACCCTTAGCAATAGATACGCAGTATTTT
CDR3: CASSMAQRPLAIDTQYF
J: TRBJ2-3
D: NA
size: NA
V: TRBV19

DNA: TGTGCCAGTCGTAAGCGGGGGGGCCGTCTGGGCACAGATACGCAGTATTTT
CDR3: CASRKRGGRLGTDTQYF
J: TRBJ2-3
D: TRBD2
size: NA
V: TRBV19

DNA: TGTGCCAGCAGCTCGGGCAGGACTAACTATGGCTACACCTTC
CDR3: CASSSGRTNYGYTF
J: TRBJ1-2
D: NA
size: NA
V: TRBV11-2

DNA: TGTGCCTGGAGTGGGGGACAGAGCTATGGCTACACCTTC
CDR3: CAWSGGQSYGYTF
J: TRBJ1-2
D: TRBD1
size: NA
V: TRBV30

DNA: TGTGCCAGTAGTATAAGGGGACAGGGGGCAGACGGCTACACCTTC
CDR3: CASSIRGQGADGYTF
J: TRBJ1-2
D: TRBD1
size: NA
V: TRBV19

DNA: TGTGCCAGCAGCCATGTGGGGGAGCAGTACTTC
CDR3: CASSHVGEQYF
J: TRBJ2-7
D: NA
size: NA
V: TRBV6-1

DNA: TGTGCCAGCAGCGCAGGATCCGGGGCTTCACCCCTCCACTTT
CDR3: CASSAGSGASPLHF
J: TRBJ1-6
D: NA
size: NA
V: TRBV5-6

DNA: TGTGCCAGCAGTACAGGCCGAACCTACAATGAGCAGTTCTTC
CDR3: CASSTGRTYNEQFF
J: TRBJ2-1
D: NA
size: NA
V: TRBV9

DNA: TGTGCCAGTAGTATTTACGGGCGGGGCACCGGGGAGCTGTTTTTT
CDR3: CASSIYGRGTGELFF
J: TRBJ2-2
D: NA
size: NA
V: TRBV19

DNA: TGTGCCAGCAGCAAAGCGCGCGCAGGGGGGACCACCGGGGAGCTGTTTTTT
CDR3: CASSKARAGGTTGELFF
J: TRBJ2-2
D: NA
size: NA
V: TRBV21-1

DNA: TGTGCCAGCAGTCCCACCCTTTCACGGGAGACCCAGTACTTC
CDR3: CASSPTLSRETQYF
J: TRBJ2-5
D: NA
size: NA
V: TRBV11-2

DNA: TGTGCCAGCAGCTTAAGTCGGGACACTGAAGCTTTCTTT
CDR3: CASSLSRDTEAFF
J: TRBJ1-1
D: NA
size: NA
V: TRBV7-3

DNA: TGTGCCAGCAGTTACTCAGCAGGGAAGGTTGACACCATATATTTT
CDR3: CASSYSAGKVDTIYF
J: TRBJ1-3
D: NA
size: NA
V: TRBV6-6

DNA: TGTGCCAGCAGTTTATCTTCCCGGGTAGGGAACACTGAAGCTTTCTTT
CDR3: CASSLSSRVGNTEAFF
J: TRBJ1-1
D: NA
size: NA
V: TRBV27

DNA: TGTGCTAGTCAAAGAGGAATGAACACTGAAGCTTTCTTT
CDR3: CASQRGMNTEAFF
J: TRBJ1-1
D: NA
size: NA
V: TRBV12-5

DNA: TGTGCCAGCAGCTTAAGTGCTAGCGGGGGCTTCAATGAGCAGTTCTTC
CDR3: CASSLSASGGFNEQFF
J: TRBJ2-1
D: TRBD2
size: NA
V: TRBV7-3

DNA: TGTGCCAGCAGCTCAGACGGACAGTCGGGATTGTATCAGCCCCAGCATTTT
CDR3: CASSSDGQSGLYQPQHF
J: TRBJ1-5
D: NA
size: NA
V: TRBV11-2

DNA: TGTGCCAGCAGTAAGGGGACAGGAGGAGACAATGAGCAGTTCTTC
CDR3: CASSKGTGGDNEQFF
J: TRBJ2-1
D: TRBD1
size: NA
V: TRBV2

DNA: TGCGCCAGCAGCTTGGACAGGGGGACAGATACGCAGTATTTT
CDR3: CASSLDRGTDTQYF
J: TRBJ2-3
D: TRBD1
size: NA
V: TRBV5-1

DNA: TGTGCCAGCACTATATCGCGGACTAGCGGGCATACCGGGGAGCTGTTTTTT
CDR3: CASTISRTSGHTGELFF
J: TRBJ2-2
D: TRBD2
size: NA
V: TRBV27

DNA: TGTGCCAGCAGCTCACTCATGACTGATTACAACGAGCAGTACTTC
CDR3: CASSSLMTDYNEQYF
J: TRBJ2-7
D: NA
size: NA
V: TRBV7-6

DNA: TGCGCCAGCAGCTACCGGGACAGGGGGTGGGTAAGAACCGGGGAGCTGTTTTTT
CDR3: CASSYRDRGWVRTGELFF
J: TRBJ2-2
D: TRBD1
size: NA
V: TRBV5-1

DNA: TGTGCCAGCAGCCAAACATTGCCCTCCCCCTTGGGCACTGAAGCTTTCTTT
CDR3: CASSQTLPSPLGTEAFF
J: TRBJ1-1
D: NA
size: NA
V: TRBV14

DNA: TGTGCCAGCAGTGTTGAAGAGGAAAAACTGTTTTTT
CDR3: CASSVEEEKLFF
J: TRBJ1-4
D: NA
size: NA
V: TRBV2

DNA: TGTGCCAGCAGCGTAGAGGAGCTTACGAATGAGCAGTTCTTC
CDR3: CASSVEELTNEQFF
J: TRBJ2-1
D: NA
size: NA
V: TRBV4-2

DNA: TGCGCCAGCAGCCATGGATGGAGCAATCAGCCCCAGCATTTT
CDR3: CASSHGWSNQPQHF
J: TRBJ1-5
D: NA
size: few
V: TRBV4-1

DNA: TGTGCCAGCAGTTTGAGACAGGGCCGTAGCTCCTACGAGCAGTACTTC
CDR3: CASSLRQGRSSYEQYF
J: TRBJ2-7
D: TRBD1
size: NA
V: TRBV28

DNA: TGTGCCAGCAGCTTAGCCCACTCGAGCACAGATACGCAGTATTTT
CDR3: CASSLAHSSTDTQYF
J: TRBJ2-3
D: NA
size: NA
V: TRBV7-6

DNA: TGTGCCAGCAGCGTTGGGACAGGGGCTAACACTGAAGCTTTCTTT
CDR3: CASSVGTGANTEAFF
J: TRBJ1-1
D: TRBD1
size: NA
V: TRBV9

DNA: TGTGCCAGTAGTATAACCGGACAGGGGGGCGGGGAGCTGTTTTTT
CDR3: CASSITGQGGGELFF
J: TRBJ2-2
D: TRBD1
size: NA
V: TRBV19

DNA: TGCAGCGTTAAGGGTCCGGGGGAGACTAATGAAAAACTGTTTTTT
CDR3: CSVKGPGETNEKLFF
J: TRBJ1-4
D: NA
size: NA
V: TRBV29-1

DNA: TGTGCCAGCAGCTCCCACCGGTTCGACACAGATACGCAGTATTTT
CDR3: CASSSHRFDTDTQYF
J: TRBJ2-3
D: NA
size: NA
V: TRBV7-8